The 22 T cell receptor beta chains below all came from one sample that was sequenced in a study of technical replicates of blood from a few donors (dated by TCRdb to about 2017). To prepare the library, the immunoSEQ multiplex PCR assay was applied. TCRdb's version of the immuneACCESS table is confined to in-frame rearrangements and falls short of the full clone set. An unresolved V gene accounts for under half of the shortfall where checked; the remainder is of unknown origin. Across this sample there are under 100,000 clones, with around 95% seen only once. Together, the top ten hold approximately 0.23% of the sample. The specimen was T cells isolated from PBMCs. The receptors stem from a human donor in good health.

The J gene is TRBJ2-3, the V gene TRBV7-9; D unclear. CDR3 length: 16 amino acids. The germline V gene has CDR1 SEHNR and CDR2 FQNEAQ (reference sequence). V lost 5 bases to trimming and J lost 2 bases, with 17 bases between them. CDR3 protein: CASSPLPQLTTDTQYF. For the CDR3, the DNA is TGTGCCAGCAGCCCCCTCCCCCAACTTACCACAGATACGCAGTATTTT. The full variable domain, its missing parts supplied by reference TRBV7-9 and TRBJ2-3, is DTGVSQNPRHKITKRGQNVTFRCDPISEHNRLYWYRQTLGQGPEFLTYFQNEAQLEKSRLLSDRFSAERPKGSFSTLEIQRTEQGDSAMYLCASSPLPQLTTDTQYFGPGTRLTVL.

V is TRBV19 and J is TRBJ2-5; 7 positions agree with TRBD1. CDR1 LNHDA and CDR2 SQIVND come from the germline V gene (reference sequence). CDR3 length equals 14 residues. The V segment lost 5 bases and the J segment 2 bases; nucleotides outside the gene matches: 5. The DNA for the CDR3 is TGTGCCAGTAGTGGGACAGACCATCAAGAGACCCAGTACTTC. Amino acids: CASSGTDHQETQYF.

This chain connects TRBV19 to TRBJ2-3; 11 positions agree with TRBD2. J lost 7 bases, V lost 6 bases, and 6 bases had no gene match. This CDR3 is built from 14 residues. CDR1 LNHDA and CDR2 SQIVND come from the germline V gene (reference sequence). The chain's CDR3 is CASRRLAGLHTQYF. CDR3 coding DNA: TGTGCCAGTAGGAGACTAGCGGGACTACATACGCAGTATTTT.

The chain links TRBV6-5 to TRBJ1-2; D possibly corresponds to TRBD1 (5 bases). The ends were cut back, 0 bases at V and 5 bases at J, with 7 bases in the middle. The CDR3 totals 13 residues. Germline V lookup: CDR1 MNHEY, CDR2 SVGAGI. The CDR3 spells CASSYSGGYGYTF. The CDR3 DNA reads TGTGCCAGCAGTTACTCGGGGGGATATGGCTACACCTTC.

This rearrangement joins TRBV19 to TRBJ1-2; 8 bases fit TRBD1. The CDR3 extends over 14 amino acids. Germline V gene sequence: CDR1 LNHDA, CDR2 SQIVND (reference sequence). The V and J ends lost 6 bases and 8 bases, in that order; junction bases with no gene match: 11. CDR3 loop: CASRIPGQERGYTF. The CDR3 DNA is TGTGCCAGTAGGATACCGGGACAGGAACGCGGCTACACCTTC.

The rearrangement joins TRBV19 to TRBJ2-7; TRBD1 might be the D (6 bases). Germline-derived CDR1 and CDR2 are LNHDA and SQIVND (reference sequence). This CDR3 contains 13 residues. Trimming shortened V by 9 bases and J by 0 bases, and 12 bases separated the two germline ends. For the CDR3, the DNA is TGTGCCAGCTCCTGGGACACCTCCTACGAGCAGTACTTC. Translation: CASSWDTSYEQYF. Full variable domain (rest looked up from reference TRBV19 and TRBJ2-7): DGGITQSPKYLFRKEGQNVTLSCEQNLNHDAMYWYRQDPGQGLRLIYYSQIVNDFQKGDIAEGYSVSREKKESFPLTVTSAQKNPTAFYLCASSWDTSYEQYFGPGTRLTVT.

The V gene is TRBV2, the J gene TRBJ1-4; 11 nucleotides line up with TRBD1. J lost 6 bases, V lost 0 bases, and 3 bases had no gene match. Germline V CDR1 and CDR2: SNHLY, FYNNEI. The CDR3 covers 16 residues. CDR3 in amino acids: CASSEAPGQGDEKLFF. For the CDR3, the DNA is TGTGCCAGCAGTGAAGCGCCGGGACAGGGGGATGAAAAACTGTTTTTT.

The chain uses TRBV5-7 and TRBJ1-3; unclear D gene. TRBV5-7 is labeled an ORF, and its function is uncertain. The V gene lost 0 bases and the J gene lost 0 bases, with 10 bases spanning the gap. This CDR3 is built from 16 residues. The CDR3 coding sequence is TGTGCCAGCAGCTTGGGACACTTACGCTCTGGAAACACCATATATTTT. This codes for CASSLGHLRSGNTIYF.

This chain's CDR3 is CASSPRLAGETYEQYF. CDR3 DNA: TGTGCCAGCTCACCGCGGCTAGCGGGGGAAACCTACGAGCAGTACTTC. The chain is built from TRBV18 and TRBJ2-7; 10 bases agree with TRBD2. Losses at the gene ends were 3 bases for V and 2 bases for J; bases not matched to a gene: 7. This CDR3 spans 16 amino acids. The V gene's germline CDR1 is KGHSH and CDR2 LQKENI.

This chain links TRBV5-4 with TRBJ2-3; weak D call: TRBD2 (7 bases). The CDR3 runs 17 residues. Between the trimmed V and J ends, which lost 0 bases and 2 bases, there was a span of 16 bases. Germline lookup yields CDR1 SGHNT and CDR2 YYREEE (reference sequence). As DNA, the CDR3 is TGTGCCAGCAGCTTGGCCTATGGGCGGGGGCTCACAGATACGCAGTATTTT. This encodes CASSLAYGRGLTDTQYF.

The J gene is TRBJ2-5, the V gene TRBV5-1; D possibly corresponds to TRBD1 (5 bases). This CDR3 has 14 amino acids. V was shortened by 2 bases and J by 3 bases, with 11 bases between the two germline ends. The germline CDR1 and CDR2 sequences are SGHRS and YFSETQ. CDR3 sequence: CASSFRGQEETQYF. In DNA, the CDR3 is TGCGCCAGCAGCTTTAGGGGTCAGGAAGAGACCCAGTACTTC.

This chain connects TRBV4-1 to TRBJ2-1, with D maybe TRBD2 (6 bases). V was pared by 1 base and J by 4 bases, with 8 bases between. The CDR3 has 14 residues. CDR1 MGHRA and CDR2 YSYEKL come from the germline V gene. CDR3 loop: CASSQVRGYNEQFF. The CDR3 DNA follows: TGCGCCAGCAGCCAAGTCCGGGGGTACAATGAGCAGTTCTTC.

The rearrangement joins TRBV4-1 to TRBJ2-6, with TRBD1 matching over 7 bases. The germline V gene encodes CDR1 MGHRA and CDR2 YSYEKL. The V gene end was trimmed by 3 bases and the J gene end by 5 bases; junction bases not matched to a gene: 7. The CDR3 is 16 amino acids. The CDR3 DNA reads TGCGCCAGCAGCCAGCCCGACAGGGTCTGGGCCAACGTCCTGACTTTC. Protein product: CASSQPDRVWANVLTF.

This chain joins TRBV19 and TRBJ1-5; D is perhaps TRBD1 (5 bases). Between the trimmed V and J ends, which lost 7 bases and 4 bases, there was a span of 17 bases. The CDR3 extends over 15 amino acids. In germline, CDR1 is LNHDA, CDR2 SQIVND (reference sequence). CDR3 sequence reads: CASIQIGGVNQPQHF. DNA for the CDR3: TGTGCCAGTATCCAGATCGGGGGGGTAAATCAGCCCCAGCATTTT.

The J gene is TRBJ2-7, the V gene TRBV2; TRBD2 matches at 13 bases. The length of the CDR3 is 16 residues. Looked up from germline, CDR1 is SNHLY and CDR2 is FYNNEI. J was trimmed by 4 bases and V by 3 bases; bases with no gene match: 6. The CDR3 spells CASSDATSGRVYEQYF. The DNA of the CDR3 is TGTGCCAGCAGTGATGCTACTAGCGGGAGGGTTTACGAGCAGTACTTC.

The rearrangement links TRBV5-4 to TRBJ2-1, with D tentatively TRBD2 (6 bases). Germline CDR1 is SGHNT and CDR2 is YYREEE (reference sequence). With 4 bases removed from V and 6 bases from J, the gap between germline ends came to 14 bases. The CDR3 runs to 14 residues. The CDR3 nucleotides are TGTGCCAGCAGCAGAGCGGGCTCCATCAATGAGCAGTTCTTC. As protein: CASSRAGSINEQFF.

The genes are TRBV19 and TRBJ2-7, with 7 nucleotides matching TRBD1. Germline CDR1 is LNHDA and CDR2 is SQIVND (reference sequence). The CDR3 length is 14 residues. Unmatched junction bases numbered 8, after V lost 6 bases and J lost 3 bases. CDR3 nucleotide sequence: TGTGCCAGTAGCCCGGGACAGTTTTTCTACGAGCAGTACTTC. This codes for CASSPGQFFYEQYF.

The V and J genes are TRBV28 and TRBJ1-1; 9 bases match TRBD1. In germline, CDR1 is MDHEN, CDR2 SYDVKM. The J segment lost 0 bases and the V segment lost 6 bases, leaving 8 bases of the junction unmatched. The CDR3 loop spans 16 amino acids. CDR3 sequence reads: CASSPRWTGVNTEAFF. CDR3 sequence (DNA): TGTGCCAGCAGCCCCAGATGGACAGGGGTGAACACTGAAGCTTTCTTT.

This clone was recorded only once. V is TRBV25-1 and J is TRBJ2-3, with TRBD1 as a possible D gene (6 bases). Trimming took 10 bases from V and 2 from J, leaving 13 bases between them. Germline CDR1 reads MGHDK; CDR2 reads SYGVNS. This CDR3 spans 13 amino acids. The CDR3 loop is CATSTGTTDTQYF. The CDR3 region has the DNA TGTGCCACTTCGACAGGTACCACAGATACGCAGTATTTT.

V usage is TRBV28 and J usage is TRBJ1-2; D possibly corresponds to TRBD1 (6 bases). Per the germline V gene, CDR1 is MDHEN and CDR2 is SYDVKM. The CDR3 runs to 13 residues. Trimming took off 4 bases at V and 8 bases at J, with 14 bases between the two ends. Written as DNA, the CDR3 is TGTGCCAGCAGTTACCAGACAGGTTTAGGCTACACCTTC. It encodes CASSYQTGLGYTF.

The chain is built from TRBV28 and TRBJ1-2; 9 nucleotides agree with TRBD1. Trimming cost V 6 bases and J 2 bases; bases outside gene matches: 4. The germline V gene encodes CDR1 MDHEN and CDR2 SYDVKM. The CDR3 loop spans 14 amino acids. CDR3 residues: CASRLGQGNYGYTF. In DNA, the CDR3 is TGTGCCAGCAGGCTAGGACAGGGGAACTATGGCTACACCTTC.

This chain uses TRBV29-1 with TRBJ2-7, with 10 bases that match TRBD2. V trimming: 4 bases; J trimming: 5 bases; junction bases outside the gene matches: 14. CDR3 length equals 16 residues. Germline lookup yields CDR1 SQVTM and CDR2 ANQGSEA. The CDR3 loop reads CSVVLSGGPPFDEQYF. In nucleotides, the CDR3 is TGCAGCGTTGTCCTTAGCGGGGGGCCCCCGTTCGACGAGCAGTACTTC.